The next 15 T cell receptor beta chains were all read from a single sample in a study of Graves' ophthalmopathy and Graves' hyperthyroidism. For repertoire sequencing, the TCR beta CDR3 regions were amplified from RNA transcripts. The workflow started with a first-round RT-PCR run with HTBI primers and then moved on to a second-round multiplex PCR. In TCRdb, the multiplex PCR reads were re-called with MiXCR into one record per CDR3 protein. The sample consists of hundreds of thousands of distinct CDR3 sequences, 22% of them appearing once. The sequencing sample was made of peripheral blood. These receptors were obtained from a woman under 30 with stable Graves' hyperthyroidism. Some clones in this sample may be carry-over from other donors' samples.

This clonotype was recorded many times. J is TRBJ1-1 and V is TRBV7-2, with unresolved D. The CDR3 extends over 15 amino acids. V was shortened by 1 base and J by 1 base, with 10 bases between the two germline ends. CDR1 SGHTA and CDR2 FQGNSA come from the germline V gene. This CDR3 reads CASSLVGRSNTEAFF. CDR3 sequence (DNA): TGTGCCAGCAGCTTAGTGGGCAGATCGAACACTGAAGCTTTCTTT.

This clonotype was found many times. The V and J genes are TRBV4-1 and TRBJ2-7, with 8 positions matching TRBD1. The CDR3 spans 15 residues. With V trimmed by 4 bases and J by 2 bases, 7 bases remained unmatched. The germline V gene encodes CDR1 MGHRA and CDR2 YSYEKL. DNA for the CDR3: TGCGCCAGCAGCCGCCGGACAGGGCGGGCCTACGAGCAGTACTTC. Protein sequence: CASSRRTGRAYEQYF.

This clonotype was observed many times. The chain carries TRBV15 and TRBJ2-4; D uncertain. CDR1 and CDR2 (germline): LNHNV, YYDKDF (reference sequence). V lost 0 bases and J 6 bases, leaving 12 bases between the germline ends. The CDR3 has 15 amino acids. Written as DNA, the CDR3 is TGTGCCACCAGCAGAGACTCGGTTTCAATAAACATTCAGTACTTC. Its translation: CATSRDSVSINIQYF.

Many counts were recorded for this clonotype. CDR3 in DNA: TGTGCCAGCAGCCGCCCAAACCAAGAGACCCAGTACTTC. Translating it yields CASSRPNQETQYF. This sequence joins TRBV14 and TRBJ2-5, with D hard to call. CDR1 and CDR2 (germline): SGHDN, FVKESK. The CDR3 has 13 amino acids. With 4 bases removed from V and 0 bases from J, the gap between germline ends came to 6 bases.

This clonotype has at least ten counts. The CDR3 DNA sequence: TGTGCCAGCAGTTTACCCCCTGTCGGGAGAAGCTCCTACGAGCAGTACTTC. This encodes CASSLPPVGRSSYEQYF. The rearrangement uses TRBV28 and TRBJ2-7; D is possibly TRBD2 (6 bases). The length of the CDR3 is 17 residues. Deletions cut 2 bases from V and 0 bases from J, with 17 bases between. Germline loops: CDR1 MDHEN, CDR2 SYDVKM.

This CDR3 is CAISVGLAGVSGELFF. Written as DNA, the CDR3 is TGTGCCATCAGTGTCGGACTAGCGGGAGTGTCCGGGGAGCTGTTTTTT. The chain couples TRBV10-3 to TRBJ2-2; 13 bases are shared with TRBD2. The CDR3 extends over 16 amino acids. Germline CDR1 ENHRY, CDR2 SYGVKD. V lost 4 bases to trimming and J lost 6 bases; unmatched junction nucleotides: 5.

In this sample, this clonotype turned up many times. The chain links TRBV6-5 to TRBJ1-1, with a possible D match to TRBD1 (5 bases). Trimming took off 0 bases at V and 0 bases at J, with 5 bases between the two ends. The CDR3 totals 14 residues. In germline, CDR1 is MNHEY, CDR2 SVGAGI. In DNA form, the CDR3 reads TGTGCCAGCAGTTACTCAGGGGTGAACACTGAAGCTTTCTTT. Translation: CASSYSGVNTEAFF.

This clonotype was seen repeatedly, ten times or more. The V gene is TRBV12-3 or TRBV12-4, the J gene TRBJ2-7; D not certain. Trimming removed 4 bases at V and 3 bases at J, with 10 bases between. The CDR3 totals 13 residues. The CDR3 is CASSWISDYEQYF. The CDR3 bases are TGTGCCAGCAGTTGGATTTCTGACTACGAGCAGTACTTC.

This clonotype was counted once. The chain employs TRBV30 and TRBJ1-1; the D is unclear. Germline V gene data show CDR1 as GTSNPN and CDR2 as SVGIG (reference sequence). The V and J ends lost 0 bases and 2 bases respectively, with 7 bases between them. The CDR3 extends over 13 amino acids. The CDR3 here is CAWSVQRNTEAFF. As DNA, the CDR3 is TGTGCCTGGAGTGTACAAAGAAACACTGAAGCTTTCTTT.

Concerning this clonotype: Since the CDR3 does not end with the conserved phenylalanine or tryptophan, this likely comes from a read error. CDR3 sequence (DNA): TGTGCCAGCAGAGGTCAGGTGAACACTGAAGCTTTCTAT. Translated: CASRGQVNTEAFY. The chain recombines TRBV6-1 with TRBJ1-1; D ambiguous. The CDR3 consists of 13 residues. Trimming cost V 6 bases and J 0 bases, with 8 bases left between them. Germline lookup yields CDR1 MNHNS and CDR2 SASEGT.

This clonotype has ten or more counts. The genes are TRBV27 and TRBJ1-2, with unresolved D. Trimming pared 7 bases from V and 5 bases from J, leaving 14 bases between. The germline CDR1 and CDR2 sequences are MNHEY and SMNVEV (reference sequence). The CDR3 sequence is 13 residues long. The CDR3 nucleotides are TGTGCCAGCACCGACCTGAGAGGTTATGGCTACACCTTC. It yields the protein CASTDLRGYGYTF.

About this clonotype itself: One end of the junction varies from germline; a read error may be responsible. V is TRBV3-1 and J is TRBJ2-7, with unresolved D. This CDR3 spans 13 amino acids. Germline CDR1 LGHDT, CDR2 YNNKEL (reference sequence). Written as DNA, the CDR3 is TGTGCCTGCAGCCCTAGACATTTCTGCGAGCAGTACTTC. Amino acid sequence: CACSPRHFCEQYF.

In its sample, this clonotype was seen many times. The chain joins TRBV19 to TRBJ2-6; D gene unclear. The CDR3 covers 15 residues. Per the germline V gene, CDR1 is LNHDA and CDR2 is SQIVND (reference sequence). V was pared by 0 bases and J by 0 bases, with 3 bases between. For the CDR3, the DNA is TGTGCCAGTAGTATAGAGGGCTCTGGGGCCAACGTCCTGACTTTC. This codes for CASSIEGSGANVLTF.

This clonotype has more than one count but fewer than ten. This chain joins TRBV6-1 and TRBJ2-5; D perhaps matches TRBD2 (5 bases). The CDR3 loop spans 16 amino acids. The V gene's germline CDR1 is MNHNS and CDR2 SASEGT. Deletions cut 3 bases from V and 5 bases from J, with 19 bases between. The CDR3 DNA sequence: TGTGCCAGCAGTGAGCACTCGGGGAAAGGGTGGGAGACCCAGTACTTC. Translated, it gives CASSEHSGKGWETQYF.

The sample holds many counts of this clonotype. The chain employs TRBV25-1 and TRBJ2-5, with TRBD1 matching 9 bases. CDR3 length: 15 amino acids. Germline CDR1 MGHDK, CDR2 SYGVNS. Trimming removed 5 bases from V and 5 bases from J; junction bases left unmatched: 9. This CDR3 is CASSRITGGLETQYF. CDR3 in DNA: TGTGCCAGCAGTAGGATCACAGGGGGCTTGGAGACCCAGTACTTC.